This TCR beta chain was sequenced in a study of cytomegalovirus exposure and HLA in healthy donors. Study details: As released early, the data held approximately 80 million unique TCRs from HLA-typed donors.

Germline V lookup: CDR1 SGDLS, CDR2 YYNGEE. Trimming took 4 bases from V and 1 from J; bases not matched to a gene: 9. The CDR3 is made up of 16 amino acids. With 60 Vbeta and 13 Jbeta primers, the PCR was carried out. TCRdb keeps only in-frame clones here, not all; method: immunoSEQ multiplex PCR. The data hold 95,000 to 150,000 clones, with roughly 76% observed a single time. Study-wide results and caveats: Most TCR sequences were rare, but some public TCRs occurred in many donors.

Worth noting for this clone: Antigen unknown.

The chain couples TRBV9 to TRBJ2-3; 7 positions match TRBD1. The source material was PBMCs. The clonotype was recovered from a woman between 50 and 59 years old in good health and CMV-seronegative. The CDR3 coding sequence is TGTGCCAGCAGCACCGCGACAGGGATCGGCACAGATACGCAGTATTTT. This gives the protein CASSTATGIGTDTQYF.